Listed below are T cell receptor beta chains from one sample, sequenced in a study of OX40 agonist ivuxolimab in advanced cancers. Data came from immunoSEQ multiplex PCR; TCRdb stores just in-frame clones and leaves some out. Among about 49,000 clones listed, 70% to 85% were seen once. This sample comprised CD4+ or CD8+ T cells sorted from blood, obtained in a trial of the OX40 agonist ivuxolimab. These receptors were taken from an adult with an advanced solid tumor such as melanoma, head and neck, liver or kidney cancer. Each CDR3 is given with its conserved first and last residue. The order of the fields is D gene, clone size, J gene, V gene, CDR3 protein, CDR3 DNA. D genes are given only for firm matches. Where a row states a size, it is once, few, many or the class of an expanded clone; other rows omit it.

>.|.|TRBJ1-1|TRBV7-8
CASSSLDSRTEAFF
TGTGCCAGCAGCTCTTTGGACAGCCGCACTGAAGCTTTCTTT
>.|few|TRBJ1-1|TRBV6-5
CASRNADLNTEAFF
TGTGCCAGCAGGAACGCCGACCTGAACACTGAAGCTTTCTTT
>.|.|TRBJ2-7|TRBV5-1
CASSSQGRRSEQYF
TGCGCCAGCAGCTCACAGGGACGGCGGAGCGAGCAGTACTTC
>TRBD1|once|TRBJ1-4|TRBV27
CASSPFRGRRWTNEKLFF
TGTGCCAGCAGTCCCTTTAGGGGGCGGCGGTGGACTAATGAAAAACTGTTTTTT
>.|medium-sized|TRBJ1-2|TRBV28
CASSQRYGYTF
TGTGCCAGCAGTCAACGCTATGGCTACACCTTC
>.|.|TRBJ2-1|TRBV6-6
CASSWEDGRYNEQFF
TGTGCCAGCAGTTGGGAGGACGGGCGTTACAATGAGCAGTTCTTC
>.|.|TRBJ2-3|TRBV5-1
CASNPRDPRSNTQYF
TGCGCCAGCAACCCCCGGGACCCACGCTCGAATACGCAGTATTTT
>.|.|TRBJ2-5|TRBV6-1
CASSEDIIGETQYF
TGTGCCAGCAGCGAAGACATCATCGGGGAGACCCAGTACTTC
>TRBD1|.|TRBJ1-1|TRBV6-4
CASSDSGQGATEAFF
TGTGCCAGCAGCGACTCCGGACAGGGGGCCACTGAAGCTTTCTTT
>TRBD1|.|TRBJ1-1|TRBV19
CASSGAQGDTEAFF
TGTGCCAGTAGTGGGGCACAGGGGGACACTGAAGCTTTCTTT
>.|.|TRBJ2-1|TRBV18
CASSPQLGVENEQFF
TGTGCCAGCTCACCCCAATTGGGAGTTGAGAATGAGCAGTTCTTC
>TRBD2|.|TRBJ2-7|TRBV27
CASSSWGGKFDEQYF
TGTGCCAGCAGTTCCTGGGGGGGGAAGTTCGACGAGCAGTACTTC
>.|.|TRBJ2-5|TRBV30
CASKGGQGETQYF
TGTGCCTCAAAAGGGGGACAAGGGGAGACCCAGTACTTC
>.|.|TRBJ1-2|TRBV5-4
CASGWGGQNGYTF
TGTGCCAGCGGTTGGGGGGGGCAGAATGGCTACACCTTC
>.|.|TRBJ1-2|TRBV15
CATSRGFGYTF
TGTGCCACCAGCAGAGGGTTCGGCTACACCTTC
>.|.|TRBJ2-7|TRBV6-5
CASRTGRTHEQYF
TGTGCCAGCAGAACAGGGAGAACGCACGAGCAGTACTTC
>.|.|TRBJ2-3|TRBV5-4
CASSLFNTDTQYF
TGTGCCAGCAGCTTGTTCAACACAGATACGCAGTATTTT
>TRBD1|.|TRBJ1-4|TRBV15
CATSRGRGQNPNEKLFF
TGTGCCACCAGCAGGGGGAGGGGGCAGAACCCTAATGAAAAACTGTTTTTT
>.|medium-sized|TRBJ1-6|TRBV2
CASSRAGANSPLHF
TGTGCCAGCAGTCGAGCGGGGGCCAATTCACCCCTCCACTTT
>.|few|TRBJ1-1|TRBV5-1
CASSFEGGHTEAFF
TGCGCCAGCAGCTTCGAGGGGGGCCACACTGAAGCTTTCTTT
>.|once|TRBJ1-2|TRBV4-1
CASSHSRTNYGYTF
TGCGCCAGCAGCCATTCACGGACTAACTATGGCTACACCTTC
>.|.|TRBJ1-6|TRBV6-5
CASSYSKGNSPLHF
TGTGCCAGCAGTTACTCGAAGGGGAATTCACCCCTCCACTTT
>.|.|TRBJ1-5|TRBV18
CASSPEVNQPQHF
TGTGCCAGCTCACCAGAGGTCAATCAGCCCCAGCATTTT
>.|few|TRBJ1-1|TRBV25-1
CASSPPTPLNTEAFF
TGTGCCAGCAGTCCCCCCACCCCCTTGAACACTGAAGCTTTCTTT
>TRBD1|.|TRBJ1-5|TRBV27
CASTLKTGRSSNQPQHF
TGTGCCAGCACCCTGAAGACAGGGCGATCTAGCAATCAGCCCCAGCATTTT
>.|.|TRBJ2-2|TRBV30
CARGRGTNTGELFF
TGTGCCCGGGGCCGGGGGACGAACACCGGGGAGCTGTTTTTT
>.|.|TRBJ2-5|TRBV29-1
CSVETWGGLIVKTQYF
TGCAGCGTTGAAACCTGGGGGGGGCTGATTGTAAAGACCCAGTACTTC
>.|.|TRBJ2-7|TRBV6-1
CASSERQGLPYEQYF
TGTGCCAGCAGTGAAAGGCAGGGCCTACCCTACGAGCAGTACTTC
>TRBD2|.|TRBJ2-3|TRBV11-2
CASSPGGRNTDTQYF
TGTGCCAGCAGCCCAGGCGGGAGGAACACAGATACGCAGTATTTT
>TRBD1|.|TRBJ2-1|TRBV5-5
CASSLTGAYNEQFF
TGTGCCAGCAGCTTGACAGGGGCCTACAATGAGCAGTTCTTC
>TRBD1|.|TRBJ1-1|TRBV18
CASSYGTGGNTEAFF
TGTGCCAGCTCTTACGGGACAGGGGGCAACACTGAAGCTTTCTTT
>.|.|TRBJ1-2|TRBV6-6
CASRRTENYGYTF
TGTGCCAGCAGGCGGACAGAAAACTATGGCTACACCTTC
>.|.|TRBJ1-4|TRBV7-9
CASSWGLEKLFF
TGTGCCAGCAGTTGGGGTTTGGAAAAACTGTTTTTT
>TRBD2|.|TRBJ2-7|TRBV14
CASSPTGEREDSYEQYF
TGTGCCAGCAGCCCTACGGGAGAGCGGGAGGATTCCTACGAGCAGTACTTC
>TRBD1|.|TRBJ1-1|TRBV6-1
CASSAGWTGNTEAFF
TGTGCCAGCAGTGCAGGTTGGACAGGGAACACTGAAGCTTTCTTT
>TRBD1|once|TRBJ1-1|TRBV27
CASRGRTGVFTEAFF
TGTGCCAGCAGGGGGAGGACAGGGGTGTTCACTGAAGCTTTCTTT
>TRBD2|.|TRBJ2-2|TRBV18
CASSPGAETSGRRLFF
TGTGCCAGCTCACCAGGGGCGGAGACTAGCGGCCGGAGGCTGTTTTTT
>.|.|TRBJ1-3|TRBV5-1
CASSLFAGMNSGNTIYF
TGCGCCAGCAGCTTGTTCGCAGGGATGAACTCTGGAAACACCATATATTTT
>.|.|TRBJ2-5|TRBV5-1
CASSLVQSQETQYF
TGCGCCAGCAGCTTGGTGCAGTCTCAAGAGACCCAGTACTTC
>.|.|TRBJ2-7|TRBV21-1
CASSLWWGGTTYEQYF
TGTGCCAGCAGCCTCTGGTGGGGGGGCACAACTTACGAGCAGTACTTC
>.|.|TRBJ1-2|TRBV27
CASSPGLSRLGYTF
TGTGCCAGCAGTCCGGGACTTTCACGCTTGGGCTACACCTTC
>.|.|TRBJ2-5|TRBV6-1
CASSPDRTGETQYF
TGTGCCAGCAGTCCCGACCGGACGGGGGAGACCCAGTACTTC
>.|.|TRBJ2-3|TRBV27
CASSLLGGRGADTQYF
TGTGCCAGCAGCCTACTAGGGGGGAGAGGGGCAGATACGCAGTATTTT
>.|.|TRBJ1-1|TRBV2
CASSDWGLGTEAFF
TGTGCCAGCAGTGATTGGGGTTTGGGCACTGAAGCTTTCTTT
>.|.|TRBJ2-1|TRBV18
CASTERGAWNEQFF
TGTGCCAGCACAGAACGGGGGGCGTGGAATGAGCAGTTCTTC
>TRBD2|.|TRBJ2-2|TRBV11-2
CASSLASGGTGELFF
TGTGCCAGCAGCTTAGCAAGCGGGGGCACCGGGGAGCTGTTTTTT
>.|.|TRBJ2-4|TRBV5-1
CASSLAGEWVQYF
TGCGCCAGCAGCTTGGCAGGGGAATGGGTTCAGTACTTC
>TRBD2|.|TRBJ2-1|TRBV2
CASSEEREWNEQFF
TGTGCCAGCAGTGAAGAGCGGGAGTGGAATGAGCAGTTCTTC